The 26 T cell receptor beta chains below all came from one sample that was sequenced in a study of T cell responses to AZD1222 COVID-19 vaccine. The assay was immunoSEQ multiplex PCR, and TCRdb's table has in-frame clones only and misses some. Among 130,000 to 150,000 clones, under 95% were seen once, and the ten largest hold less than 5.5%. Source: peripheral blood, taken on day 0 of AZD1222 vaccination. The receptors stem from an adult in good health.

The chain links TRBV2 to TRBJ1-4, with 7 bases aligning to TRBD1. Looked up from germline, CDR1 is SNHLY and CDR2 is FYNNEI. The trim removed 4 bases at V and 7 bases at J, leaving 6 bases unmatched. There are 14 residues in the CDR3. This chain's CDR3 is CASSGRTGGEKLFF. CDR3 bases: TGTGCCAGCAGTGGTCGGACAGGAGGTGAAAAACTGTTTTTT.

The rearrangement uses TRBV28 and TRBJ2-7; 12 bases are a match to TRBD1. The germline CDR1 and CDR2 sequences are MDHEN and SYDVKM. This CDR3 is 15 amino acids long. V dropped 6 bases and J dropped 4; count of bases not matched to a gene: 7. In DNA, the CDR3 is TGTGCCAGCAGGGGACAGGGGGCCGGGGTATACGAGCAGTACTTC. This gives the protein CASRGQGAGVYEQYF.

The J gene is TRBJ1-4, the V gene TRBV21-1. TRBV21-1 is noted as a pseudogene. The CDR3 totals 16 residues. The CDR3 bases are TGTGCCAGCAGGGCGGGGGAGGGAACTGTGTACGAAAAACTGTTTTTT. Translated: CASRAGEGTVYEKLFF.

The rearrangement uses TRBV4-2 and TRBJ2-3; no reliable D call. Trimming took 0 bases from V and 1 from J, leaving 11 bases between them. Germline V gene sequence: CDR1 LGHNA, CDR2 YNFKEQ. This CDR3 spans 16 amino acids. The CDR3 spells CASSQEWSSRTDTQYF. The CDR3 coding sequence is TGTGCCAGCAGCCAAGAATGGTCCAGCCGCACAGATACGCAGTATTTT.

The J gene is TRBJ2-3, the V gene TRBV6-5; 7 bases are a match to TRBD1. CDR3 length: 14 amino acids. Looked up from germline, CDR1 is MNHEY and CDR2 is SVGAGI. J gave up 1 base and V 6 bases, and 4 bases lay outside the gene matches. The CDR3 is CASSNRGGTDTQYF. The DNA for the CDR3 is TGTGCCAGCAGCAACAGGGGCGGCACAGATACGCAGTATTTT.

The chain carries TRBV7-2 and TRBJ1-2, with D perhaps TRBD1 (6 bases). Germline lookup yields CDR1 SGHTA and CDR2 FQGNSA. Trimming removed 5 bases at V and 6 bases at J, with 16 bases between. This CDR3 contains 14 residues. For the CDR3, the DNA is TGTGCCAGCAGCGACCTTGGGGGCGAGAATGGCTACACCTTC. It codes for CASSDLGGENGYTF.

This clone appeared once. This sequence joins TRBV11-1 and TRBJ2-3; perhaps TRBD1 as D (6 bases). The CDR3 is made up of 17 amino acids. CDR1 is SGHAT, CDR2 FQDESV, per germline (reference sequence). Trimming left V 0 bases short and J 0 bases short, with 13 bases between. The CDR3 here is CASSLAIRGGSTDTQYF. CDR3 sequence (DNA): TGTGCCAGCAGCTTAGCAATCAGGGGCGGAAGCACAGATACGCAGTATTTT.

The rearrangement joins TRBV7-2 to TRBJ2-2; no clear D gene. The CDR3 contains 15 residues. In germline, CDR1 is SGHTA, CDR2 FQGNSA. V dropped 1 base and J dropped 4 bases, with 10 bases sitting between them. The CDR3 region has the DNA TGTGCCAGCAGCTTAGAAGCGTTGGGCACCGGGGAGCTGTTTTTT. Its protein is CASSLEALGTGELFF.

The rearrangement links TRBV6-5 to TRBJ1-3, with D uncertain. Germline CDR1 MNHEY, CDR2 SVGAGI. This CDR3 comprises 13 residues. V was shortened by 5 bases and J by 7 bases, with 12 bases between the two germline ends. The DNA of the CDR3 is TGTGCCAGCAGTCCCAACGGATGGAACACCATATATTTT. It translates to CASSPNGWNTIYF.

The chain is built from TRBV2 and TRBJ2-7; D not resolved. The length of the CDR3 is 12 residues. Between the trimmed V and J ends, which lost 8 bases and 0 bases, there was a span of 8 bases. CDR1 is SNHLY and CDR2 is FYNNEI in the germline V gene. CDR3 in amino acids: CASGRSSYEQYF. The CDR3 DNA reads as TGTGCCAGCGGGCGCAGCTCCTACGAGCAGTACTTC.

The chain has TRBV7-8 and TRBJ1-1, with a tentative D call TRBD1 (5 bases). V gave up 2 bases and J gave up 4 bases, with 8 bases separating them. CDR1 and CDR2 from the germline V gene are SGHVS and FQNEAQ. The CDR3 has 13 amino acids. The CDR3 loop is CASSLRQLTEAFF. The CDR3 DNA follows: TGTGCCAGCAGCTTACGACAGCTCACTGAAGCTTTCTTT.

The chain couples TRBV6-5 to TRBJ2-7; no reliable D call. From germline, CDR1 is MNHEY and CDR2 SVGAGI. This CDR3 region has 13 residues. V lost 6 bases to trimming and J lost 1 base, with 10 bases between them. CDR3 region: CASRHPVSYEQYF. The CDR3 region has the DNA TGTGCCAGCAGGCACCCGGTGTCCTACGAGCAGTACTTC.

The rearrangement joins TRBV7-2 to TRBJ2-3, with 9 bases matching TRBD2. V trimming: 5 bases; J trimming: 2 bases; junction bases outside the gene matches: 11. CDR1 SGHTA and CDR2 FQGNSA come from the germline V gene. CDR3 length equals 17 residues. The CDR3 loop is CASSKRVAGAITDTQYF. DNA for the CDR3: TGTGCCAGCAGCAAAAGGGTAGCGGGGGCCATCACAGATACGCAGTATTTT.

V and J are TRBV12-3 or TRBV12-4 and TRBJ1-5; D gene uncertain. Trimming removed 3 bases from V and 6 bases from J, with 6 bases in between. This CDR3 is built from 12 residues. The CDR3 sequence is CASSFERQPQHF. For the CDR3, the DNA is TGTGCCAGCAGTTTTGAGCGTCAGCCCCAGCATTTT.

The V call is TRBV9, the J call TRBJ2-1; no firm D call. CDR3 length: 12 amino acids. Germline V gives CDR1 SGDLS, CDR2 YYNGEE. Trimming removed 3 bases at V and 7 bases at J, with 8 bases between. The CDR3 reads CASSAERNEQFF. CDR3 sequence (DNA): TGTGCCAGCAGCGCGGAGAGGAATGAGCAGTTCTTC.

This chain connects TRBV29-1 to TRBJ1-2; no reliable D call. The V gene's germline CDR1 is SQVTM and CDR2 ANQGSEA. The CDR3 contains 13 residues. V lost 7 bases and J 8 bases, leaving 20 bases between the germline ends. DNA of the CDR3: TGCAGCGCCATCACAGCCAGGTCTCGAGGCTACACCTTC. Translation: CSAITARSRGYTF.

CDR3 sequence reads: CASSQDPSGRFHEQFF. Written as DNA, the CDR3 is TGTGCCAGCAGCCAAGATCCTAGCGGGAGATTTCATGAGCAGTTCTTC. The gene calls are TRBV3-1 (or the pseudogene TRBV3-2) and TRBJ2-1, with 10 bases matching TRBD2. The CDR3 runs 16 residues. Germline loops: CDR1 LGHDT, CDR2 YNNKEL (reference sequence). Unmatched junction bases numbered 7, after V lost 0 bases and J lost 8 bases.

The chain has TRBV11-2 and TRBJ1-2, with 7 bases fitting TRBD1. CDR3 size: 15 residues. Per the germline V gene, CDR1 is SGHAT and CDR2 is FQNNGV. V lost 0 bases to trimming and J lost 8 bases; unmatched junction nucleotides: 9. The chain's CDR3 is CASSLDRQGDGGYTF. DNA for the CDR3: TGTGCCAGCAGCTTAGATCGACAGGGAGACGGCGGCTACACCTTC.

This rearrangement joins TRBV18 to TRBJ1-5; D unclear. The V end lost 0 bases, the J end lost 2 bases, and 11 bases lay between the germline ends. Germline V CDR1 and CDR2: KGHSH, LQKENI. The CDR3 runs 16 residues. The CDR3 loop reads CASSPPGGVGNQPQHF. CDR3 nucleotides: TGTGCCAGCTCACCACCGGGTGGGGTGGGCAATCAGCCCCAGCATTTT.

The genes are TRBV6-5 and TRBJ1-1; 7 bases match TRBD1. In germline, CDR1 is MNHEY, CDR2 SVGAGI. Trimming at V came to 6 bases and at J to 7 bases, leaving 5 bases not matched to a gene. This CDR3 has 12 amino acids. The DNA of the CDR3 is TGTGCCAGCAGCGACAGGGATCTTGAAGCTTTCTTT. Translation gives CASSDRDLEAFF.

Here the CDR3 DNA reads TGTGCTAGTGGTTCTCTGACTAGCGGGGGGCCCTCGGGGTTCTTC. Its protein is CASGSLTSGGPSGFF. The chain joins TRBV12-5 to TRBJ2-1; TRBD2 agrees at 13 bases. Germline V gene lookup returns CDR1 LGHNT and CDR2 FRNRAP. The trim removed 4 bases at V and 15 bases at J, leaving 12 bases unmatched. The CDR3 has 15 residues.

V is TRBV4-3 and J is TRBJ1-4; no definite D call. This CDR3 region has 15 residues. The V and J ends lost 1 base and 8 bases respectively, with 14 bases between them. Germline CDR1 reads LGHNA; CDR2 reads YSLEER. The CDR3 region is CASSQGPARREKLFF. CDR3 DNA sequence: TGCGCCAGCAGCCAAGGTCCCGCGAGGAGGGAAAAACTGTTTTTT.

This clone has just one count. This chain joins TRBV27 and TRBJ2-7, with TRBD2 identical over 8 bases. The CDR3 has 16 amino acids. Per the germline V gene, CDR1 is MNHEY and CDR2 is SMNVEV (reference sequence). V gave up 5 bases and J gave up 3 bases; unmatched junction bases: 12. This CDR3 is CASSHSPKRERYEQYF. The CDR3 region has the DNA TGTGCCAGCAGTCACTCCCCGAAGCGGGAGCGCTACGAGCAGTACTTC.

V is TRBV7-2 and J is TRBJ1-2, with D possibly being TRBD1 (6 bases). Germline V gives CDR1 SGHTA, CDR2 FQGNSA. Trimming took off 1 base at V and 4 bases at J, with 7 bases between the two ends. The CDR3 totals 13 residues. The CDR3 loop is CASSLGGGYGYTF. CDR3 nucleotide sequence: TGTGCCAGCAGCTTAGGAGGGGGCTATGGCTACACCTTC.

The chain employs TRBV6-2 or TRBV6-3 and TRBJ1-6, with a tentative D call TRBD1 (5 bases). Germline values: CDR1 MNHEY, CDR2 SVGEGT. Trimming left V 5 bases short and J 7 bases short, with 12 bases between. CDR3 size: 14 residues. The CDR3 reads CASSLRRGNSPLHF. Here the CDR3 DNA reads TGTGCCAGCAGTCTCCGACGGGGCAATTCACCCCTCCACTTT.

The V gene is TRBV7-3, the J gene TRBJ2-1, with TRBD2 matching 9 bases. J was trimmed by 5 bases and V by 5 bases; bases with no gene match: 7. Germline-derived CDR1 and CDR2 are SGHTA and FQGTGA. This CDR3 contains 15 residues. CDR3 sequence (DNA): TGTGCCAGCAGCCTGGGGACTAGCCTCGACAATGAGCAGTTCTTC. Translated: CASSLGTSLDNEQFF.